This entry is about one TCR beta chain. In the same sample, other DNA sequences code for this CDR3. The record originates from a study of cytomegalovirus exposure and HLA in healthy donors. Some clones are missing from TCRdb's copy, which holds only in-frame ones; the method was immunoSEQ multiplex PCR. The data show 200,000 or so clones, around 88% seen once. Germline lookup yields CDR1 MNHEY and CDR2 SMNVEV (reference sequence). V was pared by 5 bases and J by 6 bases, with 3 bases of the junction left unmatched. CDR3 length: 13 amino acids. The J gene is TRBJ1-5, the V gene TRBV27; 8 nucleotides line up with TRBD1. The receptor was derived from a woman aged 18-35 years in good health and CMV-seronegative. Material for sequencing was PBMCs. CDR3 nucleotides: TGTGCCAGCAGTCTCGACAGGGGTCAGCCCCAGCATTTT. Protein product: CASSLDRGQPQHF.